This T cell receptor (beta chain) was captured in a study of control samples from healthy donors and cancer patients. Profiled with immunoSEQ multiplex PCR; TCRdb holds only in-frame clones, not every one. The sample consists of around 140,000 clones, around 92% of them appearing once. Germline V lookup: CDR1 LNHDA, CDR2 SQIVND (reference sequence). The germline V and J ends were trimmed by 11 bases and 0 bases, with 10 bases remaining between them. The CDR3 contains 12 residues. The sample taken for sequencing was blood. The clonotype comes from a woman between 50 and 59 years old in good health. V gene TRBV19 combines with J gene TRBJ1-2, with a possible D match to TRBD1 (5 bases). CDR3 loop: CASTGANYGYTF. CDR3 nucleotides: TGTGCCTCTACGGGGGCTAACTATGGCTACACCTTC. Based on the CDR3 plus reference TRBV19 and TRBJ1-2, the full variable domain is DGGITQSPKYLFRKEGQNVTLSCEQNLNHDAMYWYRQDPGQGLRLIYYSQIVNDFQKGDIAEGYSVSREKKESFPLTVTSAQKNPTAFYLCASTGANYGYTFGSGTRLTVV.